The TCR beta chain under discussion was sequenced for a study of regulatory T cells in long-lasting Graves disease. Study findings and constraints: There were preferences for TRBV28, TRBJ1-2 and TRBJ2-5 in persistent disease.

Germline CDR1 is DFQATT and CDR2 is SNEGSKA (reference sequence). The CDR3 contains 14 residues. The V segment lost 3 bases and the J segment 8 bases; nucleotides outside the gene matches: 10. Stated time point: persistent/refractory GD, antithyroid drugs over 5 years with positive TRAb. PBMC-derived RNA was used for the TCR library. Building the TCR beta libraries relied on iRepertoire HTBI primers, and CDR3 regions underwent Arm-PCR. TCRdb reprocessed the multiplex PCR reads with MiXCR, giving one entry per CDR3 protein. The data hold roughly 500,000 distinct CDR3 sequences, with roughly 21% observed a single time. This clonotype came up many times. Its target is not known.

Sequenced here: peripheral blood mononuclear cells (PBMCs), sampled when the disease was refractory, from a patient treated with antithyroid drugs. This receptor was obtained from a female donor with Graves disease. This rearrangement joins TRBV20-1 to TRBJ1-2; 9 nucleotides match TRBD1. The CDR3 loop reads CSASEQGAGEGYTF. The DNA of the CDR3 is TGCAGTGCTAGTGAACAGGGGGCGGGAGAAGGCTACACCTTC.